Listed below are T cell receptor beta chains from one sample, sequenced in a study of blood T cell repertoires in COVID-19. TCRdb's table, derived via immunoSEQ multiplex PCR, lists solely in-frame clones and lacks some. In the table there are fewer than 350,000 clones, around 86% of which are singletons. Sequencing was performed on PBMCs or T cells enriched from blood (not recorded which). The source is a woman between 35 and 50 years old with acute COVID-19. CDR3s include the opening cysteine and the closing phenylalanine or tryptophan. D genes are given only for firm matches. Where a row states a size, it is once, few, many or the class of an expanded clone; other rows omit it.

size	length	D	V	J	CDR3	DNA
-	18	-	TRBV27	TRBJ1-4	CASKSGDQRRTTNEKLFF	TGTGCCAGTAAATCGGGGGATCAGCGAAGGACGACTAATGAAAAACTGTTTTTT
few	14	-	TRBV3-1/TRBV3-2	TRBJ2-2	CASSRGESTGELFF	TGTGCCAGCAGCCGGGGGGAGTCCACCGGGGAGCTGTTTTTT
-	15	TRBD1	TRBV3-1/TRBV3-2	TRBJ2-2	CASSLRGLGTGELFF	TGTGCCAGCAGTCTCAGGGGGCTGGGCACCGGGGAGCTGTTTTTT
-	14	-	TRBV7-2	TRBJ2-5	CASSSFAGAETQYF	TGTGCCAGCAGCTCCTTCGCGGGGGCAGAGACCCAGTACTTC
-	15	-	TRBV5-4	TRBJ2-5	CASSLGPSRAETQYF	TGTGCCAGCAGCTTGGGTCCTAGCCGAGCGGAGACCCAGTACTTC
once	16	TRBD2	TRBV7-2	TRBJ2-1	CASSLVASGIGYEQFF	TGTGCCAGCAGCTTAGTTGCTAGCGGGATTGGGTATGAGCAGTTCTTC
-	16	-	TRBV24-1	TRBJ2-5	CATSDSREPGQETQYF	TGTGCCACCAGTGATTCGAGGGAACCGGGCCAAGAGACCCAGTACTTC
once	14	-	TRBV6-1	TRBJ1-1	CASSEYGGTTEAFF	TGTGCCAGCAGTGAATACGGGGGAACCACTGAAGCTTTCTTT
-	13	TRBD2	TRBV2	TRBJ2-1	CASREGLGDEQFF	TGTGCCAGCAGAGAGGGACTAGGCGATGAGCAGTTCTTC
-	15	-	TRBV28	TRBJ2-7	CASCLGGATSYEQYF	TGTGCCTCCTGCCTGGGCGGGGCAACCTCCTACGAGCAGTACTTC
-	15	TRBD1	TRBV19	TRBJ1-2	CASSLTGLHRGGYTF	TGTGCCAGTAGCCTGACAGGGTTACATAGAGGTGGCTACACCTTC
few	15	-	TRBV12-5	TRBJ2-5	CASGPTLRGGETQYF	TGTGCTAGTGGCCCGACCCTCAGGGGTGGAGAGACCCAGTACTTC
-	14	-	TRBV2	TRBJ1-1	CASTFSELNTEAFF	TGTGCCAGCACCTTTTCCGAGCTGAACACTGAAGCTTTCTTT
-	15	TRBD2	TRBV19	TRBJ2-1	CASSTSGGPHNEQFF	TGTGCCAGTAGTACCTCGGGGGGGCCACACAATGAGCAGTTCTTC
-	22	TRBD2	TRBV15	TRBJ2-7	CATSRGSRVLSGGSYTHYEQYF	TGTGCCACCAGCAGAGGATCAAGGGTCCTTTCCGGGGGGTCATATACTCACTACGAGCAGTACTTC
-	18	TRBD2	TRBV10-3	TRBJ2-2	CAIRGLAGTLTGTGELFF	TGTGCCATCAGGGGACTAGCGGGGACCTTAACGGGCACCGGGGAGCTGTTTTTT
-	14	TRBD1	TRBV15	TRBJ1-6	CATSPGQLQSPLHF	TGTGCCACCAGCCCGGGACAGCTGCAATCACCCCTCCACTTT
-	16	TRBD1	TRBV4-1	TRBJ1-4	CASSHRGKSTNEKLFF	TGCGCCAGCAGCCACAGGGGGAAATCAACTAATGAAAAACTGTTTTTT
once	16	-	TRBV10-3	TRBJ1-2	CAISEERTATGYGYTF	TGTGCCATCAGTGAGGAAAGGACAGCTACTGGCTATGGCTACACCTTC
-	13	TRBD1	TRBV28	TRBJ2-7	CATTGGFDYEQYF	TGTGCCACCACAGGGGGGTTCGACTACGAGCAGTACTTC
-	15	TRBD1	TRBV19	TRBJ1-4	CASSARTGGPEKLFF	TGTGCCAGTAGTGCCCGGACAGGGGGCCCTGAAAAACTGTTTTTT
-	13	-	TRBV2	TRBJ1-6	CASSEARNSPLHF	TGTGCCAGCAGTGAAGCGAGAAATTCACCCCTCCACTTT
-	14	-	TRBV19	TRBJ2-2	CAGRARGNTGELFF	TGTGCCGGGAGGGCCAGGGGTAACACCGGGGAGCTGTTTTTT
-	14	-	TRBV6-5	TRBJ2-7	CASSYAPGDGRSYF	TGTGCCAGCAGTTACGCTCCGGGGGACGGTAGATCGTACTTC
-	15	TRBD1	TRBV5-1	TRBJ1-2	CASSLATTGLSGYTF	TGCGCCAGCAGCTTGGCCACGACAGGGTTGAGTGGCTACACCTTC
-	14	-	TRBV7-2	TRBJ2-3	CASSLLGVADTQYF	TGTGCCAGCAGCTTACTAGGGGTCGCAGATACGCAGTATTTT
-	15	TRBD1	TRBV29-1	TRBJ2-2	CSVEDRGLNTGELFF	TGCAGCGTCGAAGACAGGGGGCTAAACACCGGGGAGCTGTTTTTT
-	12	-	TRBV10-3	TRBJ2-2	CATRAGTGELFF	TGTGCCACTAGAGCCGGCACCGGGGAGCTGTTTTTT
-	18	TRBD2	TRBV7-3	TRBJ2-3	CASSKRGTSGRYTDTQYF	TGTGCCAGCAGCAAAAGGGGGACTAGCGGGAGATACACAGATACGCAGTATTTT
-	14	-	TRBV3-1/TRBV3-2	TRBJ1-4	CASSQDFANEKLFF	TGTGCCAGCAGCCAAGATTTCGCTAATGAAAAACTGTTTTTT
-	14	-	TRBV15	TRBJ2-5	CATSSQKNQETQYF	TGTGCCACCAGCAGCCAGAAAAACCAAGAGACCCAGTACTTC
once	14	-	TRBV6-1	TRBJ2-2	CASSEVGGTGELFF	TGTGCCAGCAGTGAAGTGGGGGGCACCGGGGAGCTGTTTTTT